This T cell receptor beta chain comes out of a study of blood T cell repertoires in COVID-19. On the study more broadly: The United States, Italy and Spain were the sources of the acute and convalescent COVID-19 samples. The cDNA or gDNA used as material had been derived from T cells, B-cell-depleted T cells, or PBMCs.

Per the original methods: Nucleated cell number was recorded as an estimate derived from reference gene primer amplification. Here immunoSEQ multiplex PCR was the method, and the copy in TCRdb shows in-frame clones only, minus some. The V and J calls and clone size come from that table; D and trimming were worked out from the DNA. The data hold over 85,000 clones, with less than 90% observed a single time. Germline values: CDR1 SGHTA, CDR2 FQGNSA. There are 15 residues in the CDR3. Trimming stripped 3 bases from V and 0 bases from J, with 9 bases between. The chain is built from TRBV7-2 and TRBJ2-1; a possible D gene is TRBD1 (5 bases). The sequence derives from a man between 60 and 70 years old with acute or convalescent COVID-19. Sequencing was carried out using peripheral blood. The DNA for the CDR3 is TGTGCCAGCAGCTTGGGGCCCAGCTCCTACAATGAGCAGTTCTTC. Translated: CASSLGPSSYNEQFF.